Each of the 13 T cell receptor beta chains below was sequenced from the same sample in a study of identical twins' blood T cells (dated by TCRdb to 2012 to 2014). The receptor library was made with 5' RACE. The listed sequencing device is Illumina Genome Analyzer IIx. Through fastp at Q25 and MiXCR, TCRdb rebuilt clones from the public reads, retaining in-frame beta chains. Identical CDR3 protein sequences are pooled into one entry, listed with their most common genes and DNA. This sample has fewer than 450,000 distinct CDR3 sequences in its table, and approximately 30% of those were observed once. The ten top clones hold 6% to 7% of the sample. Sequencing used PBMCs. The receptors were gathered from a woman aged 18-50 years in good health.

V usage is TRBV4-2 and J usage is TRBJ2-4; D might be TRBD2 (5 bases). CDR1 is LGHNA and CDR2 is YNFKEQ in the germline V gene. Deletions cut 6 bases from V and 6 bases from J, with 15 bases between. The CDR3 consists of 14 residues. The CDR3 protein is CASREGLSRNIQYF. The CDR3 bases are TGTGCCAGCAGGGAAGGACTTAGTAGAAACATTCAGTACTTC.

The rearrangement links TRBV5-4 to TRBJ2-7; TRBD1 or TRBD2 may be the D gene (6 bases each). Trimming removed 1 base at V and 6 bases at J, with 11 bases between. The CDR3 has 13 amino acids. Germline CDR1 reads SGHNT; CDR2 reads YYREEE (reference sequence). The CDR3 DNA reads TGTGCCAGCAGCTTGCATTGGGGGGCCGAGCAGTACTTC. Its protein product is CASSLHWGAEQYF.

The CDR3 region is CASSDRPEARDTQYF. The CDR3 nucleotides read TGTGCCAGCAGTGACCGCCCGGAAGCGCGAGATACGCAGTATTTT. V usage is TRBV6-4 and J usage is TRBJ2-3, with D hard to call. Germline CDR1 reads MRHNA; CDR2 reads SNTAGT. Trimming stripped 2 bases from V and 5 bases from J, with 14 bases between. The CDR3 spans 15 residues.

This clonotype showed up just a few times. The DNA is left out, because the CDR3 cannot be placed on it with certainty; the CDR3 is given as TCRdb lists it. The V call is TRBV11-2, the J call TRBJ1-2; TRBD1 reflects the table's D call only, with no check against the DNA. Germline CDR1 and CDR2: SGHAT and FQNNGV. The CDR3 extends over 14 residues, inclusive of both ends. The CDR3 reads CASSLDARVGVGTF.

The chain is built from TRBV5-1 and TRBJ2-2; D is ambiguous. The V and J ends lost 2 bases and 1 base respectively, with 12 bases between them. The CDR3 sequence is 16 residues long. Germline loops: CDR1 SGHRS, CDR2 YFSETQ. The CDR3 DNA reads TGCGCCAGCAGCTTCGAAGGACCCAGGAACACCGGGGAGCTGTTTTTT. It codes for CASSFEGPRNTGELFF.

In its sample, this clonotype was seen many times. This likely comes from a read error, as the CDR3 has no conserved phenylalanine or tryptophan at its end. V and J are TRBV2 and TRBJ1-3; 9 bases match TRBD1. The germline CDR1 and CDR2 sequences are SNHLY and FYNNEI. Losses at the gene ends were 8 bases for V and 4 bases for J; bases not matched to a gene: 9. This CDR3 comprises 15 residues. The CDR3 DNA sequence: TGTGCCAGCTTGCAGGACAGGGGCTCCGGAAACACCATATATCTT. Translation gives CASLQDRGSGNTIYL.

This sequence joins TRBV29-1 and TRBJ1-2; maybe TRBD1 (5 bases). Trimming removed 3 bases at V and 7 bases at J, with 18 bases between. CDR1 and CDR2 from the germline V gene are SQVTM and ANQGSEA. The CDR3 is made up of 14 amino acids. The CDR3 DNA follows: TGCAGCGTTGAGACGATAGGGGAGTTCCTTGGCTACACCTTC. This codes for CSVETIGEFLGYTF.

The V call is TRBV12-3 or TRBV12-4, the J call TRBJ2-2; 12 bases fit TRBD1. The CDR3 totals 16 residues. The trim removed 7 bases at V and 2 bases at J, leaving 5 bases unmatched. Here the CDR3 reads CASTTGTGGNTGELFF. The CDR3 coding sequence is TGTGCCAGCACCACCGGGACAGGGGGCAACACCGGGGAGCTGTTTTTT.

The V and J genes are TRBV15 and TRBJ1-1; D possibly corresponds to TRBD1 (5 bases). This CDR3 region has 12 residues. The germline CDR1 and CDR2 sequences are LNHNV and YYDKDF (reference sequence). V lost 5 bases to trimming and J lost 6 bases, with 10 bases between them. The CDR3 loop is CATSPGGSEAFF. The CDR3 DNA is TGTGCCACCAGCCCCGGGGGGTCTGAAGCTTTCTTT.

The rearrangement uses TRBV5-1 and TRBJ1-1, with D maybe TRBD1 (6 bases). The germline gives CDR1 SGHRS, CDR2 YFSETQ. The germline V and J ends were trimmed by 4 bases and 8 bases, with 12 bases remaining between them. This CDR3 contains 12 residues. CDR3 nucleotides: TGCGCCAGCAGCACACTTGACAGGGAAGCTTTCTTT. It specifies CASSTLDREAFF. The whole variable domain, filled in from reference TRBV5-1 and TRBJ1-1, reads KAGVTQTPRYLIKTRGQQVTLSCSPISGHRSVSWYQQTPGQGLQFLFEYFSETQRNKGNFPGRFSGRQFSNSRSEMNVSTLELGDSALYLCASSTLDREAFFGQGTRLTVV.

This clonotype was counted only a few times. The chain joins TRBV2 to TRBJ2-7; 9 bases match TRBD2. CDR1 SNHLY and CDR2 FYNNEI come from the germline V gene. The CDR3 has 13 amino acids. V was pared by 6 bases and J by 3 bases, with 3 bases of the junction left unmatched. CDR3 DNA sequence: TGTGCCAGCAGCGAGCGGGGGGTCTACGAGCAGTACTTC. Translating gives CASSERGVYEQYF.

With respect to this clonotype: The junction does not match germline at one end; this may be a read error. The chain joins TRBV18 to TRBJ1-5, with TRBD1 matching over 7 bases. The germline CDR1 and CDR2 sequences are KGHSH and LQKENI. There are 15 residues in the CDR3. CDR3 DNA sequence: TGTGCCAGCTCGCCACAGGGGCAGCGCAATCAGCCCCAGCATTTT. This encodes CASSPQGQRNQPQHF. Based on the CDR3 plus reference TRBV18 and TRBJ1-5, the full variable domain is NAGVMQNPRHLVRRRGQEARLRCSPMKGHSHVYWYRQLPEEGLKFMVYLQKENIIDESGMPKERFSAEFPKEGPSILRIQQVVRGDSAAYFCASSPQGQRNQPQHFGDGTRLSIL.

In this sample, this clonotype turned up once. The CDR3 DNA reads as TGTGCCAGCAGTTTATTCAGCCGCACTGAAGCTTTCTTT. Protein sequence: CASSLFSRTEAFF. The J gene is TRBJ1-1, the V gene TRBV27; D gene uncertain. Trimming shortened V by 1 base and J by 4 bases, and 7 bases separated the two germline ends. The CDR3 spans 13 residues. Per the germline V gene, CDR1 is MNHEY and CDR2 is SMNVEV (reference sequence).